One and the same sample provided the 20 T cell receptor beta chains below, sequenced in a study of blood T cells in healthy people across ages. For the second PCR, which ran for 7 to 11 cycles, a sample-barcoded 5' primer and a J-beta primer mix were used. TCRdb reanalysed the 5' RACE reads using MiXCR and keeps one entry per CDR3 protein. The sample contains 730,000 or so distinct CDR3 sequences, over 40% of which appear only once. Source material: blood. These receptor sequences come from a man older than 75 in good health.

The DNA of the CDR3 is TGCGCCAGCAGCCCGGGACAGGGGAACAATCAGCCCCAGCATTTT. It yields the protein CASSPGQGNNQPQHF. The chain recombines TRBV5-1 with TRBJ1-5; 10 bases fit TRBD1. V was pared by 4 bases and J by 3 bases, with 4 bases of the junction left unmatched. The germline V gene encodes CDR1 SGHRS and CDR2 YFSETQ. The length of the CDR3 is 15 residues.

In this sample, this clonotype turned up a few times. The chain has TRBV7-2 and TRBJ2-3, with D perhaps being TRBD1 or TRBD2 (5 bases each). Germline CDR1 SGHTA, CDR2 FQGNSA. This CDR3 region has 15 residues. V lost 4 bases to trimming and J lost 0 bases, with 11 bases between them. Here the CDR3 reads CASSSTGPSTDTQYF. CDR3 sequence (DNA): TGTGCCAGCAGCTCCACGGGGCCTAGCACAGATACGCAGTATTTT.

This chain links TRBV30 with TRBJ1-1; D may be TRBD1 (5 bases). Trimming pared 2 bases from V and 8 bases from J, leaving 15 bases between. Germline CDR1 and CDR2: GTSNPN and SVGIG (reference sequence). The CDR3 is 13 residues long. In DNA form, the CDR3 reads TGTGCCTGGAGTCCCCAGGCAGGGTCGGAAGCTTTCTTT. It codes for CAWSPQAGSEAFF.

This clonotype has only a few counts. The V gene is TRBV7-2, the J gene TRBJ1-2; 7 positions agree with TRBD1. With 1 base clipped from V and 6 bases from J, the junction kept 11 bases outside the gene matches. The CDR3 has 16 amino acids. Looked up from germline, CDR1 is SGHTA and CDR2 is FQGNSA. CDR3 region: CASSLGGRAGGDGYTF. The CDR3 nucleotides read TGTGCCAGCAGCTTAGGGGGTCGGGCAGGGGGAGATGGCTACACCTTC.

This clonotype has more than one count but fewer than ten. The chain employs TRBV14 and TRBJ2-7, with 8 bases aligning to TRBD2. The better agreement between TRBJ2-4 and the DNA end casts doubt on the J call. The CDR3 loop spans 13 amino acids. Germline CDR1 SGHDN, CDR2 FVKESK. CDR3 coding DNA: TGTGCCAGCAGCGAAGCCGGGACTAGCATTCAGTACTTC. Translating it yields CASSEAGTSIQYF.

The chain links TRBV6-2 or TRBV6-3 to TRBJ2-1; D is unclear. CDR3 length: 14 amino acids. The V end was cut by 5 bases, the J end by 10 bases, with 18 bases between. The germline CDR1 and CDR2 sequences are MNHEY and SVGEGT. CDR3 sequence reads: CASSRPPSIEEQFF. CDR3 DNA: TGTGCCAGCAGTCGGCCGCCTAGTATAGAGGAGCAGTTCTTC.

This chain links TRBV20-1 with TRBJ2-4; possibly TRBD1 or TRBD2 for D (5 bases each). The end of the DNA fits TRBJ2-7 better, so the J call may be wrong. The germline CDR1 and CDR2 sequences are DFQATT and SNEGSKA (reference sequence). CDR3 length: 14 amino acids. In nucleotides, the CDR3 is TGCAGTGCTAGGAGGGACCCCCCGGACTACGAGCAGTACTTC. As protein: CSARRDPPDYEQYF.

The CDR3 here is CASSQDIGGHSGANVLTF. CDR3 sequence (DNA): TGTGCCAGCAGCCAAGATATCGGCGGACACTCTGGGGCCAACGTCCTGACTTTC. V and J are TRBV14 and TRBJ2-6; a possible D gene is TRBD1 (5 bases). Germline loops: CDR1 SGHDN, CDR2 FVKESK. The CDR3 sequence is 18 residues long. V shed 0 bases and J shed 0 bases, with 12 bases lying between them. Using reference TRBV14 and TRBJ2-6 for the parts outside the CDR3, the full variable domain is EAGVTQFPSHSVIEKGQTVTLRCDPISGHDNLYWYRRVMGKEIKFLLHFVKESKQDESGMPNNRFLAERTGGTYSTLKVQPAELEDSGVYFCASSQDIGGHSGANVLTFGAGSRLTVL.

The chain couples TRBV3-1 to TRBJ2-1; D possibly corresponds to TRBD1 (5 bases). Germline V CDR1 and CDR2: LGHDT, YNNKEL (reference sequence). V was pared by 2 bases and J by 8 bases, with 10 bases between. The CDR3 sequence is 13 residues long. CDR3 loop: CASSQYRRHEQFF. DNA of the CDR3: TGTGCCAGCAGCCAATACAGGCGCCATGAGCAGTTCTTC.

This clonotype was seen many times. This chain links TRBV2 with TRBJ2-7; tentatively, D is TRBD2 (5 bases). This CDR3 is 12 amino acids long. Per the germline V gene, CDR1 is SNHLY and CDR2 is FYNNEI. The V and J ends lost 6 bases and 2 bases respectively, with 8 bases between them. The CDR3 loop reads CASRYGTYEQYF. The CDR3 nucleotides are TGTGCCAGCAGATACGGGACCTACGAGCAGTACTTC.

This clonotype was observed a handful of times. The CDR3 is CSARAGPNTEAFF. As DNA, the CDR3 is TGCAGTGCTAGAGCGGGTCCGAACACTGAAGCTTTCTTT. J is TRBJ1-1 and V is TRBV20-1; D not certain. The V gene's germline CDR1 is DFQATT and CDR2 SNEGSKA (reference sequence). With 1 base removed from V and 1 base from J, the gap between germline ends came to 7 bases. This CDR3 is 13 amino acids long.

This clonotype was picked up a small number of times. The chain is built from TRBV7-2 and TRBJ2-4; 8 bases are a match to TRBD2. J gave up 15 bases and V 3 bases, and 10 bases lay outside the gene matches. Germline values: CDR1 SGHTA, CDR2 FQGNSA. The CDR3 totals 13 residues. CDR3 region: CASSFAREGVRYF. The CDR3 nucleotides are TGTGCCAGCAGCTTTGCCCGGGAGGGGGTTCGGTACTTC.

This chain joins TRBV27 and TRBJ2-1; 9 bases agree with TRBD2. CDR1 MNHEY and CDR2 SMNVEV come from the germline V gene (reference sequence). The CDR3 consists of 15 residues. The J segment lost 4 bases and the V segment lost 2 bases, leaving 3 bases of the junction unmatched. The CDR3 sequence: CASSLIAGDYNEQFF. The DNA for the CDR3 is TGTGCCAGCAGTTTAATAGCGGGAGATTACAATGAGCAGTTCTTC.

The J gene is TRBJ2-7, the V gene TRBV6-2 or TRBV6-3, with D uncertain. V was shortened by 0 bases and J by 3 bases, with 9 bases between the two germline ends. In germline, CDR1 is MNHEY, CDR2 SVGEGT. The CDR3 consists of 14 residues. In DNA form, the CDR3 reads TGTGCCAGCAGTTACTCTTTTGGCAGCTACGAGCAGTACTTC. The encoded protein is CASSYSFGSYEQYF.

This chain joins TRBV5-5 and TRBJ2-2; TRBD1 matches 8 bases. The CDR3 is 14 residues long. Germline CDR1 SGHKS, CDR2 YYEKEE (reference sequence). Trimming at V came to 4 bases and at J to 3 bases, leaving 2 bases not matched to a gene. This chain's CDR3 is CASSPTGDTGELFF. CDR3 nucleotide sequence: TGTGCCAGCAGCCCGACAGGGGACACCGGGGAGCTGTTTTTT.

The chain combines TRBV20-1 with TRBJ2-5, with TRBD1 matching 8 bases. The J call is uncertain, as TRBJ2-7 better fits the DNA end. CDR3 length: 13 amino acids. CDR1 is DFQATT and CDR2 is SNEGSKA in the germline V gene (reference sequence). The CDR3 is CSVGGQGGYEQYF. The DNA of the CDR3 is TGCAGTGTCGGCGGACAGGGAGGCTACGAGCAGTACTTC.

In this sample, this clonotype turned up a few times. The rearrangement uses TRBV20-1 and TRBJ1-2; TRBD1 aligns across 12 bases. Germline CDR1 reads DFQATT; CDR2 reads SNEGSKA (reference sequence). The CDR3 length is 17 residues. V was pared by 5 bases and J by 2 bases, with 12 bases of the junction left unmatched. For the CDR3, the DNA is TGCAGTGCTCAGCGGGGGACAGGGGGCTATGTGAACTATGGCTACACCTTC. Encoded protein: CSAQRGTGGYVNYGYTF.

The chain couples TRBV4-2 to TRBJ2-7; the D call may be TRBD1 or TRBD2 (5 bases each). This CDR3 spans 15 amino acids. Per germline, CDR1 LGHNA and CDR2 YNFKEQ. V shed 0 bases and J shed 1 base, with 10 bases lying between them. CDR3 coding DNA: TGTGCCAGCAGCCAAGAAGGGGACGGTTCCTACGAGCAGTACTTC. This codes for CASSQEGDGSYEQYF.

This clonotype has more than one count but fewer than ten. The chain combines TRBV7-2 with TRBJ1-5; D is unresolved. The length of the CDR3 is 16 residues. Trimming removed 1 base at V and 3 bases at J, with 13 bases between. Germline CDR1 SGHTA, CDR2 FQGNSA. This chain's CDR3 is CASSLEWSRNNQPQHF. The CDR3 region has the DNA TGTGCCAGCAGCTTAGAGTGGTCCAGAAACAATCAGCCCCAGCATTTT. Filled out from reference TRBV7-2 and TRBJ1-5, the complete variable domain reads GAGVSQSPSNKVTEKGKDVELRCDPISGHTALYWYRQSLGQGLEFLIYFQGNSAPDKSGLPSDRFSAERTGGSVSTLTIQRTQQEDSAVYLCASSLEWSRNNQPQHFGDGTRLSIL.

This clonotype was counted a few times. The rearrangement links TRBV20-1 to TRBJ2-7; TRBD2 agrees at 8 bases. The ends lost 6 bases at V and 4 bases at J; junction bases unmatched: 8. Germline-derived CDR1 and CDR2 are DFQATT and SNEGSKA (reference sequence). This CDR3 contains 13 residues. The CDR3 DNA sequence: TGCAGTGCGCCGGGACTAGAAACTTACGAGCAGTACTTC. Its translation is CSAPGLETYEQYF.